This is a list of T cell receptor beta chains from one sample in a study of shared clonotypes between healthy human individuals. Data came from immunoSEQ multiplex PCR; TCRdb stores just in-frame clones and leaves some out. The sample has more than 850,000 clones, 70% to 80% seen once. The specimen sequenced was memory CD4+ T cells from PBMCs. These receptors originate from a man younger than 30 in good health. Some clones in this sample may be carry-over from other donors' samples. CDR3s include the opening cysteine and the closing phenylalanine or tryptophan. Each record gives: clone size, J gene, V gene, D gene, CDR3 protein, CDR3 DNA. A D gene is named only where the DNA matches it firmly. Expanded clones get a size class; other rows say once, few or many, or leave the size out.

- | TRBJ1-2 | TRBV4-2 | TRBD1 | CASSQGRGPQYGYTF | TGTGCCAGCAGCCAAGGCAGGGGGCCCCAGTATGGCTACACCTTC
few | TRBJ1-2 | TRBV4-2 | - | CASSQDSATGYTF | TGTGCCAGCAGCCAAGATTCCGCCACCGGGTACACCTTC
- | TRBJ2-7 | TRBV7-9 | - | CASSLEVYGEQYF | TGTGCCAGCAGCTTAGAAGTATATGGTGAGCAGTACTTC
- | TRBJ2-7 | TRBV29-1 | TRBD1 | CSVERDSNEQYF | TGCAGCGTTGAAAGGGACAGCAACGAGCAGTACTTC
- | TRBJ2-7 | TRBV27 | - | CASSWLPGGYEQYF | TGTGCCAGCAGTTGGTTGCCCGGAGGCTACGAGCAGTACTTC
- | TRBJ2-7 | TRBV2 | - | CASSEPRDIIREQYF | TGTGCCAGCAGTGAACCCCGGGACATTATAAGGGAGCAGTACTTC
many | TRBJ2-7 | TRBV7-2 | - | CASSLGFQAAYEQYF | TGTGCCAGCAGCTTAGGGTTTCAGGCCGCCTACGAGCAGTACTTC
- | TRBJ2-1 | TRBV27 | - | CASSPQVGSYNEQFF | TGTGCCAGCAGTCCCCAAGTGGGTTCCTACAATGAGCAGTTCTTC
- | TRBJ2-7 | TRBV19 | - | CASSIDVSRSYEQYF | TGTGCCAGTAGTATAGATGTAAGTAGAAGCTACGAGCAGTACTTC
few | TRBJ2-5 | TRBV5-1 | - | CASSSSGTSTGETQYF | TGCGCCAGCAGCAGTTCCGGGACTTCAACGGGAGAGACCCAGTACTTC
- | TRBJ2-2 | TRBV7-9 | - | CASSSRGGELFF | TGTGCCAGCAGCTCCCGGGGGGGGGAGCTGTTTTTT
- | TRBJ2-7 | TRBV29-1 | TRBD2 | CSVGEGRPTREQYF | TGCAGCGTTGGGGAGGGGCGCCCAACTCGCGAGCAGTACTTC
- | TRBJ1-4 | TRBV5-1 | - | CASSLVAPRAQEKLFF | TGCGCCAGCAGCTTGGTGGCACCAAGGGCGCAGGAAAAACTGTTTTTT
- | TRBJ2-1 | TRBV7-2 | - | CASSTGHNSYNEQFF | TGTGCCAGCAGCACCGGACACAACTCCTACAATGAGCAGTTCTTC
- | TRBJ1-5 | TRBV10-3 | - | CAISDLGQPQHF | TGTGCCATCAGTGACTTGGGTCAGCCCCAGCATTTT
- | TRBJ1-2 | TRBV29-1 | TRBD1 | CSVYGNRGGRNYGYTF | TGCAGCGTTTACGGGAACAGGGGGGGAAGGAACTATGGCTACACCTTC
few | TRBJ1-5 | TRBV28 | TRBD1 | CASSLPQGYGNQPQHF | TGTGCCAGCAGTCTACCACAGGGGTACGGAAATCAGCCCCAGCATTTT
- | TRBJ2-7 | TRBV18 | TRBD1 | CASSPNEPGQGPNEQYF | TGTGCCAGCTCACCGAATGAACCGGGACAGGGGCCAAACGAGCAGTACTTC
- | TRBJ2-5 | TRBV5-1 | TRBD1 | CASSLGQGELQETQYF | TGCGCCAGCAGTTTAGGACAGGGTGAACTACAAGAGACCCAGTACTTC
- | TRBJ2-7 | TRBV27 | TRBD1 | CASSSRDRGYEQYF | TGTGCCAGCAGTAGCCGGGACAGGGGCTACGAGCAGTACTTC
- | TRBJ1-2 | TRBV6-1 | - | CASSEAIGGTYGYTF | TGTGCCAGCAGTGAGGCTATCGGGGGCACCTATGGCTACACCTTC
- | TRBJ1-2 | TRBV5-4 | TRBD1 | CASSSGTGSGGYTF | TGTGCCAGCAGCTCTGGGACAGGCTCGGGTGGCTACACCTTC
- | TRBJ1-1 | TRBV28 | - | CASRVSRANTEAFF | TGTGCCAGCAGGGTCAGCAGGGCGAACACTGAAGCTTTCTTT
- | TRBJ1-2 | TRBV11-2 | - | CASSREGYGYTF | TGTGCCAGCAGCCGCGAGGGCTATGGCTACACCTTC
- | TRBJ2-1 | TRBV7-9 | TRBD2 | CASSGASGRYEQFF | TGTGCCAGCAGCGGGGCTAGCGGGAGGTATGAGCAGTTCTTC
- | TRBJ2-2 | TRBV4-1 | - | CASSQDRSGHLFTGELFF | TGCGCCAGCAGCCAAGATAGGTCGGGACACCTGTTCACCGGGGAGCTGTTTTTT
- | TRBJ2-5 | TRBV18 | - | CASSPEPLETQYF | TGTGCCAGCTCACCAGAGCCCCTGGAGACCCAGTACTTC
- | TRBJ2-2 | TRBV18 | - | CASSPLTGQNTGELFF | TGTGCCAGCTCACCCCTTACGGGACAGAACACCGGGGAGCTGTTTTTT
few | TRBJ2-2 | TRBV28 | TRBD1 | CASSFSGQGRTGELFF | TGTGCCAGCAGTTTTTCAGGACAGGGAAGGACCGGGGAGCTGTTTTTT
- | TRBJ2-5 | TRBV7-9 | TRBD2 | CASSLLAGGSQETQYF | TGTGCCAGCAGCTTACTAGCGGGAGGGTCCCAAGAGACCCAGTACTTC
- | TRBJ2-1 | TRBV7-6 | TRBD2 | CASSLASARLAHNEQFF | TGTGCCAGCAGCTTAGCGTCGGCCCGACTAGCACACAATGAGCAGTTCTTC
- | TRBJ2-7 | TRBV28 | TRBD1 | CASSLGHRGYEQYF | TGTGCCAGCAGTTTAGGCCACAGGGGTTACGAGCAGTACTTC
- | TRBJ2-2 | TRBV11-3 | - | CASSTPVPGELFF | TGTGCCAGCAGCACCCCAGTACCCGGGGAGCTGTTTTTT
- | TRBJ2-3 | TRBV9 | TRBD2 | CASSSGTTISTDTQYF | TGTGCCAGCAGCTCCGGGACTACCATTAGCACAGATACGCAGTATTTT
many | TRBJ2-7 | TRBV2 | - | CASKVEQGVIEQYF | TGTGCCAGCAAGGTAGAACAGGGAGTGATCGAGCAGTACTTC
- | TRBJ2-1 | TRBV7-2 | - | CASTLTGRNEQFF | TGTGCCAGCACCCTCACGGGGAGAAATGAGCAGTTCTTC
few | TRBJ1-1 | TRBV27 | - | CARSAGEAFF | TGTGCCAGAAGTGCAGGTGAAGCTTTCTTT
- | TRBJ1-2 | TRBV5-5 | - | CASSQQLHGYTF | TGTGCCAGCAGCCAACAGCTACATGGCTACACCTTC
- | TRBJ2-2 | TRBV7-3 | - | CASSLFGGELFF | TGTGCCAGCAGCTTATTCGGGGGGGAGCTGTTTTTT
- | TRBJ2-5 | TRBV15 | - | CATSRDAMTAETQYF | TGTGCCACCAGCAGAGATGCGATGACCGCCGAGACCCAGTACTTC
- | TRBJ2-3 | TRBV6-5 | - | CASRYNGDTQYF | TGTGCCAGCAGGTACAATGGGGATACGCAGTATTTT
- | TRBJ2-2 | TRBV5-1 | - | CASSPTTVTELFF | TGCGCCAGCAGCCCCACCACCGTCACGGAGCTGTTTTTT
- | TRBJ2-5 | TRBV5-1 | TRBD1 | CASSLDRGQETQYF | TGCGCCAGCAGCTTGGACAGGGGTCAAGAGACCCAGTACTTC
- | TRBJ2-7 | TRBV25-1 | - | CASSVGGREQYF | TGTGCCAGCAGTGTTGGGGGGCGCGAGCAGTACTTC
- | TRBJ2-5 | TRBV5-1 | TRBD1 | CASSQRQGETQYF | TGCGCCAGCAGCCAAAGACAGGGAGAGACCCAGTACTTC
- | TRBJ1-5 | TRBV30 | - | CAWGGGFGQPQHF | TGTGCCTGGGGTGGGGGTTTCGGACAGCCCCAGCATTTT
- | TRBJ2-6 | TRBV5-1 | - | CASSLVTGGNVLTF | TGCGCCAGCAGCTTGGTCACGGGTGGCAACGTCCTGACTTTC
- | TRBJ2-5 | TRBV4-1 | - | CASSPRSGGLETQYF | TGCGCCAGCAGCCCCAGGTCGGGGGGCCTAGAGACCCAGTACTTC
- | TRBJ2-1 | TRBV18 | - | CASSPLQGRDNEQFF | TGTGCCAGCTCACCACTACAGGGTAGGGACAATGAGCAGTTCTTC
- | TRBJ2-1 | TRBV7-9 | - | CASSSGSYNEQFF | TGTGCCAGCAGCTCAGGGTCCTACAATGAGCAGTTCTTC
- | TRBJ1-3 | TRBV28 | TRBD1 | CASSLWSGQGENTIYF | TGTGCCAGCAGTTTATGGTCGGGACAGGGGGAAAACACCATATATTTT
- | TRBJ2-3 | TRBV2 | - | CASSDQQYTDTQYF | TGTGCCAGCAGTGACCAACAATACACAGATACGCAGTATTTT
- | TRBJ2-2 | TRBV10-1 | - | CASSTPNTGELFF | TGCGCCAGCAGTACCCCCAACACCGGGGAGCTGTTTTTT
once | TRBJ2-2 | TRBV5-1 | - | CASSFGSTDTGELFF | TGCGCCAGCAGCTTCGGGAGTACCGACACCGGGGAGCTGTTTTTT
- | TRBJ2-3 | TRBV28 | - | CASSLGTDTQYF | TGTGCCAGCAGTTTAGGGACAGATACGCAGTATTTT
- | TRBJ2-3 | TRBV6-5 | TRBD1 | CASSYGGTADTQYF | TGTGCCAGCAGTTACGGTGGGACAGCCGATACGCAGTATTTT
- | TRBJ2-3 | TRBV4-1 | - | CASSQDGGLRGRDTQYF | TGCGCCAGCAGCCAAGATGGGGGACTACGGGGGCGCGATACGCAGTATTTT
- | TRBJ2-7 | TRBV10-3 | TRBD1 | CAINPGQGAYEQYF | TGTGCCATCAATCCGGGACAGGGGGCCTACGAGCAGTACTTC